This T cell receptor beta chain was profiled in a study of CD4 T cells in relation to SARS-CoV-2 and coronaviruses. This clone was recorded once. What it binds is unknown. This CDR3 region has 15 residues. V shed 5 bases and J shed 3 bases, with 14 bases lying between them. Germline CDR1 reads SEHNR; CDR2 reads FQNEAQ (reference sequence). Naive and memory CD4+ T cell DNA was deep-sequenced without culture. The data were produced by immunoSEQ multiplex PCR, yet TCRdb's version contains in-frame clones alone and is incomplete. The table shows approximately 64,000 clones, with approximately 94% occurring only once. Broader study findings: In roughly two thirds of donors, memory CD4+ clonotypes crossrecognized SARS-CoV-2 and at least one common cold coronavirus spike. The cross-reactivity analysis covered only spike protein, not other viral proteins. No donor gave both pre-pandemic and post-infection samples.

Unexposed donor CD4+ T cells date from about 2011-2019, before the COVID-19 pandemic. The rearrangement joins TRBV7-9 to TRBJ2-1; D perhaps matches TRBD1 (6 bases). The sequence came from a human donor in good health. Specimen: naive CD4+ T cells from PBMCs. Subset reported: naive CD4+ T cells isolated by negative enrichment. CDR3 coding DNA: TGTGCCAGCAGCCCTAGACAGGTTTTCTACAATGAGCAGTTCTTC. Encoded protein: CASSPRQVFYNEQFF.